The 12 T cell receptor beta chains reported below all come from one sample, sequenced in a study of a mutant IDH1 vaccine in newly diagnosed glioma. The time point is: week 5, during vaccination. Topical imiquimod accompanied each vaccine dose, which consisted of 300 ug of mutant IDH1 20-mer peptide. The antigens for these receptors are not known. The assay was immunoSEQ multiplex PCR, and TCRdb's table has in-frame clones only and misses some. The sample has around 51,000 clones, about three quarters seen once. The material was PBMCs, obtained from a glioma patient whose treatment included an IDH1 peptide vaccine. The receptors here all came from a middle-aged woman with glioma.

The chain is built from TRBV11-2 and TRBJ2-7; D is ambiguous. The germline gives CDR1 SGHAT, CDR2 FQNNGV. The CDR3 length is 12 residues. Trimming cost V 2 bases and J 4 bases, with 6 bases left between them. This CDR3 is CASSLRTYEQYF. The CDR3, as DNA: TGTGCCAGCAGCTTAAGAACTTACGAGCAGTACTTC.

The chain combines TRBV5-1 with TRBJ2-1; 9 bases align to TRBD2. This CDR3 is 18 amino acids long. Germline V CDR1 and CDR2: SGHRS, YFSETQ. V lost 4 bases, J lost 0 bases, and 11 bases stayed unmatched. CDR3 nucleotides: TGCGCCAGCAGCCGGACCGCTAGCGGGGTCAGCTCCTACAATGAGCAGTTCTTC. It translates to CASSRTASGVSSYNEQFF. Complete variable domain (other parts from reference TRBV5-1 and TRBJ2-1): KAGVTQTPRYLIKTRGQQVTLSCSPISGHRSVSWYQQTPGQGLQFLFEYFSETQRNKGNFPGRFSGRQFSNSRSEMNVSTLELGDSALYLCASSRTASGVSSYNEQFFGPGTRLTVL.

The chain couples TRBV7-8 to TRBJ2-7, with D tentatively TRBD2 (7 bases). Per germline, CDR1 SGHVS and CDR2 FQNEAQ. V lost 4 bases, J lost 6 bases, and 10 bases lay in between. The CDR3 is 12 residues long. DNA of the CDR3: TGTGCCAGCAGCTCCGGGGGGCTCGAGCAGTACTTC. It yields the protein CASSSGGLEQYF.

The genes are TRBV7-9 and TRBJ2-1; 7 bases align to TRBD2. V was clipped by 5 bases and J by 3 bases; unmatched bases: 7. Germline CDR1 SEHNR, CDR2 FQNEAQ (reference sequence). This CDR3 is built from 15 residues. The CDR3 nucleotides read TGTGCCAGCAGCGCCCCTCGGGAGGTCTACAATGAGCAGTTCTTC. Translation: CASSAPREVYNEQFF.

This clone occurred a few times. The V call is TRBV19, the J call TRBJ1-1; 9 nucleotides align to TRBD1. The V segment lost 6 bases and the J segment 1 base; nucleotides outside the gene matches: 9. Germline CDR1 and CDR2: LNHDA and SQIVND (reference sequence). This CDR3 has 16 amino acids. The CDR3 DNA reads TGTGCCAGTAGCTACGGGACAGGGCGGGGGAACACTGAAGCTTTCTTT. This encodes CASSYGTGRGNTEAFF.

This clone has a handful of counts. The CDR3 sequence is CASSNTGGGVGTTEAFF. In DNA, the CDR3 is TGTGCCAGTAGTAATACAGGGGGTGGGGTTGGAACCACTGAAGCTTTCTTT. This chain uses TRBV19 with TRBJ1-1; TRBD1 aligns across 8 bases. This CDR3 comprises 17 residues. The J segment lost 4 bases and the V segment lost 4 bases, leaving 14 bases of the junction unmatched. Germline V lookup: CDR1 LNHDA, CDR2 SQIVND (reference sequence).

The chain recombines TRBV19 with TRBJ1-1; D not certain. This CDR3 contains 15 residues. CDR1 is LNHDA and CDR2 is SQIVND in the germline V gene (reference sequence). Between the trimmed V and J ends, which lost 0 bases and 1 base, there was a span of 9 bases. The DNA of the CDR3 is TGTGCCAGTAGTATAGAAGGACCTAGGAACACTGAAGCTTTCTTT. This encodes CASSIEGPRNTEAFF.

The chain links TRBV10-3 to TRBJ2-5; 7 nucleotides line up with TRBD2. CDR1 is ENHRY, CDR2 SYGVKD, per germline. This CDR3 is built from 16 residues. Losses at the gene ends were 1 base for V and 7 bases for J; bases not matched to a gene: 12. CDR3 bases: TGTGCCATCAGTGAGTGGGGGAGGGGCACCACTGGGACCCAGTACTTC. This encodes CAISEWGRGTTGTQYF.

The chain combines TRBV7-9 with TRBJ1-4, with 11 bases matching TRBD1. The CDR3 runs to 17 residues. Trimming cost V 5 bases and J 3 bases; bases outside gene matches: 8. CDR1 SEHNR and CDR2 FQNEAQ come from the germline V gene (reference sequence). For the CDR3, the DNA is TGTGCCAGCAGCCCTTGGACAGGGGGCTTGGCTAATGAAAAACTGTTTTTT. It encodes CASSPWTGGLANEKLFF.

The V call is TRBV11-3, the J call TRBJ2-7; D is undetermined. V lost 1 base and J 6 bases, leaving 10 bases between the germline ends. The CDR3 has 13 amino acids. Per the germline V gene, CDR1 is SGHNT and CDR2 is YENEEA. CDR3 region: CASSLGPMTEQYF. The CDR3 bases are TGTGCCAGCAGCTTAGGACCCATGACCGAGCAGTACTTC.

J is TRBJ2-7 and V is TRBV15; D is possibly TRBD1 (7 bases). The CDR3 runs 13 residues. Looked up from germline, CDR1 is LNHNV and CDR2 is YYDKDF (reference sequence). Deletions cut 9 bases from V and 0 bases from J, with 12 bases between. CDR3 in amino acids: CATGQGGSYEQYF. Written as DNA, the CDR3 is TGTGCCACGGGTCAGGGGGGCTCCTACGAGCAGTACTTC.

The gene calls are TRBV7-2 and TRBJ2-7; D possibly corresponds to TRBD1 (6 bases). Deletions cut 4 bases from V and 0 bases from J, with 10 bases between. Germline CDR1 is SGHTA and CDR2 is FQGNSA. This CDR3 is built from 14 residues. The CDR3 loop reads CASSSRGGSYEQYF. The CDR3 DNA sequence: TGTGCCAGCAGCTCCCGAGGGGGCTCCTACGAGCAGTACTTC.